This is a list of T cell receptor beta chains from one sample in a study of blood T cell repertoires in COVID-19. Repertoires were generated with immunoSEQ multiplex PCR, while TCRdb's copy carries only in-frame clones and drops some. Among over 150,000 clones listed, about 80% were seen once. Sequenced: PBMCs or T cells enriched from blood (not recorded which). The receptors were gathered from a middle-aged man who had recovered from COVID-19. Each CDR3 is given without its conserved first and last residue.

TRBV5-4	TRBJ1-1	ASSSNRGLNTEAF
TRBV11-2	TRBJ2-3	ASSQISGGGADTQY
TRBV19	TRBJ1-6	ASNDRGNSPLH
TRBV3-1/TRBV3-2	TRBJ1-1	ASSKPGQINTEAF
TRBV9	TRBJ1-1	ASSPRDRDGEAF
TRBV24-1	TRBJ1-4	ATSVPWGDGEKLF
TRBV9	TRBJ1-1	ASSKGGTGLKNTEAF
TRBV6-5	TRBJ2-7	ASSYVGTGFYEQY
TRBV19	TRBJ1-2	ASSIGHSYGYT
TRBV19	TRBJ1-4	ASSIVGGNEKLF
TRBV7-2	TRBJ2-2	ASSLAQGGATGELF
TRBV15	TRBJ1-6	ATSRPPGHLSSYNSPLH
TRBV5-1	TRBJ1-1	ASSLGTGKNTEAF
TRBV7-2	TRBJ2-3	ASSSRLAGTDTQY
TRBV6-1	TRBJ1-2	ASSEATGGGYT
TRBV5-4	TRBJ1-1	ASSLGGLNTEAF
TRBV9	TRBJ2-1	ASSPSGGFLYNEQF
TRBV4-1	TRBJ2-7	ASSPGLGGLYEQY
TRBV6-5	TRBJ1-6	ASSRQRARNSPLH
TRBV7-9	TRBJ1-3	ASSPTTESSGNTIY
TRBV11-2	TRBJ2-1	ASSLGGGGPQNNEQF
TRBV14	TRBJ1-2	ASSQDTQVYGYT
TRBV6-1	TRBJ1-6	ASSEEPGGNSPLH
TRBV11-3	TRBJ2-5	ASSLGGAETQY
TRBV6-5	TRBJ1-5	ASRKQGNVNQPQH
TRBV6-4	TRBJ1-1	ASRQDRMNTEAF
TRBV5-8	TRBJ1-5	ASSLGDRLSNQPQH
TRBV5-4	TRBJ2-3	ASSDHRVSKDTQY
TRBV5-1	TRBJ1-5	ASSEGEVNNQPQH
TRBV6-2/TRBV6-3	TRBJ1-2	ASSRTGTVGYT
TRBV24-1	TRBJ2-7	ATSDLTGGARDEQY
TRBV11-2	TRBJ1-6	ASSSDRGGAGPLH
TRBV5-1	TRBJ1-2	ASSSPGQGAGYT
TRBV4-1	TRBJ2-1	ASSQPGRTGFNGEQF
TRBV5-8	TRBJ1-1	ASRRQGLNTEAF
TRBV6-1	TRBJ1-1	ASSEWGAMNTEAF
TRBV5-5	TRBJ2-3	ASSLGHRTDTQY
TRBV7-9	TRBJ1-2	ASSLMIRSGTDE
TRBV7-9	TRBJ2-7	ASSFDQGTYEQY
TRBV4-1	TRBJ2-5	ASSQGRGGIETQY
TRBV5-1	TRBJ2-7	ASSLRDRAMEQY